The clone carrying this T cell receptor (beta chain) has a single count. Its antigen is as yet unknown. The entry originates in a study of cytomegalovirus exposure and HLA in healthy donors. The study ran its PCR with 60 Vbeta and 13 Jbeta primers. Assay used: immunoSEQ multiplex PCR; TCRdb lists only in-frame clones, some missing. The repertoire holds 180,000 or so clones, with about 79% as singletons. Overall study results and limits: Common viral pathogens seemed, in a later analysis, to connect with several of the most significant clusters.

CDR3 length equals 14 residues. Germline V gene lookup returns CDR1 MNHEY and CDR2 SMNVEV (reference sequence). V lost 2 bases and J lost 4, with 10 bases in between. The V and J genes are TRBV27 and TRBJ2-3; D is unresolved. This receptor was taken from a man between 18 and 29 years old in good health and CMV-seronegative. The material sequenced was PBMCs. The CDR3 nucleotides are TGTGCCAGCAGTTTAAGAGATGGTGCAGATACGCAGTATTTT. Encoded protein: CASSLRDGADTQYF.